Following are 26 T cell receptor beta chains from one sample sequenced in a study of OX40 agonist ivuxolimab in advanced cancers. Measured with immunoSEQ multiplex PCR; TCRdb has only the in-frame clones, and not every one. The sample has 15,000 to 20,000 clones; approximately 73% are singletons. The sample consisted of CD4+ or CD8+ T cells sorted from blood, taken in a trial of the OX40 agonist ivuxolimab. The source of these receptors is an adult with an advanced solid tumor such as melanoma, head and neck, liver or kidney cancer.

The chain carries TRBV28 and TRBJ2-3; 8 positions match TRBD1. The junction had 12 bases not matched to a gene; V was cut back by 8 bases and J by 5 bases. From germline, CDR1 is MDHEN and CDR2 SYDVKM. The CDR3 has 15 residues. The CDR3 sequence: CASGRRTGLGDTQYF. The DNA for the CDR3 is TGTGCCAGCGGACGTAGGACAGGGTTGGGAGATACGCAGTATTTT.

CDR3 nucleotides: TGCGCCAGCAGCCTGGACAGGGCAGGTACCGGGGAGCTGTTTTTT. Translated: CASSLDRAGTGELFF. The chain carries TRBV5-1 and TRBJ2-2; TRBD1 matches at 8 bases. CDR3 length equals 15 residues. From germline, CDR1 is SGHRS and CDR2 YFSETQ. The J segment lost 5 bases and the V segment lost 4 bases, leaving 7 bases of the junction unmatched.

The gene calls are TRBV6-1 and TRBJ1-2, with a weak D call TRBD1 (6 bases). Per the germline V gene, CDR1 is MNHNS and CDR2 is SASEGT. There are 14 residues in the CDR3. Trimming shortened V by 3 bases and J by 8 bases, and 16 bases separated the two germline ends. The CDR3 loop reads CASSEKDSMRGYTF. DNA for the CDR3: TGTGCCAGCAGTGAGAAGGACAGCATGAGAGGCTACACCTTC.

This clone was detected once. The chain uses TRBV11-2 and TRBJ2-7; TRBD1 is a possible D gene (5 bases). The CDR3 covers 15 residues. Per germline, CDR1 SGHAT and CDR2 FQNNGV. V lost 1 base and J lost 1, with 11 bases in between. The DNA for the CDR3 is TGTGCCAGCAGCTTAGTGGGGCGCATATCCTACGAGCAGTACTTC. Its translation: CASSLVGRISYEQYF.

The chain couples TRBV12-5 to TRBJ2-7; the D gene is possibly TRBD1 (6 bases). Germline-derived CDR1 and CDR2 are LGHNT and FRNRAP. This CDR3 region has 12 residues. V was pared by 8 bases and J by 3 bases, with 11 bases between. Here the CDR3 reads CASSPGHYEQYF. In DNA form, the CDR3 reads TGTGCTAGTTCGCCGGGACACTACGAGCAGTACTTC.

The CDR3 DNA reads TGTGCCAGCAGCCCAGCGGGGGGTAGCACAGATACGCAGTATTTT. Its protein product is CASSPAGGSTDTQYF. The chain links TRBV7-6 to TRBJ2-3, with 9 bases that match TRBD2. Germline V gives CDR1 SGHVS, CDR2 FNYEAQ. This CDR3 has 15 residues. Trimming at V came to 5 bases and at J to 0 bases, leaving 3 bases not matched to a gene.

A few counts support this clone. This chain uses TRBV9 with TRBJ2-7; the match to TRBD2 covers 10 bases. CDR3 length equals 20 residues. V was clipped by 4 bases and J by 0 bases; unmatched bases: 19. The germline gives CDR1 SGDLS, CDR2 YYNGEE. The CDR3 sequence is CASSSSLAGDAGKSSYEQYF. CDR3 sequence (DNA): TGTGCCAGCAGCTCCAGCCTAGCGGGAGACGCAGGCAAAAGCTCCTACGAGCAGTACTTC.

In DNA, the CDR3 is TGTGCCAGCAGCGTGGATGGACTAGCTGTAGATACGCAGTATTTT. The encoded protein is CASSVDGLAVDTQYF. The chain is built from TRBV9 and TRBJ2-3; 8 bases line up with TRBD2. Germline CDR1 SGDLS, CDR2 YYNGEE. This CDR3 comprises 15 residues. Trimming removed 2 bases from V and 5 bases from J; junction bases left unmatched: 7.

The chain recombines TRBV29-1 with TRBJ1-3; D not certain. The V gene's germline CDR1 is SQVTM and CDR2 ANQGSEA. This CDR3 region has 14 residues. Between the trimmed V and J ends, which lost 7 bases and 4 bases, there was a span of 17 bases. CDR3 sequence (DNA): TGCAGCGCCTTTTCCGGAAACCTAGGAAACACCATATATTTT. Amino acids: CSAFSGNLGNTIYF.

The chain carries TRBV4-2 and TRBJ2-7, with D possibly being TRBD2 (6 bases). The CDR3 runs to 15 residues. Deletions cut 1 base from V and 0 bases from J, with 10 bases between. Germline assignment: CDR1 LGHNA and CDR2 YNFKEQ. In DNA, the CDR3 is TGTGCCAGCAGCCAAGTCCGGGGGAGCTCCTACGAGCAGTACTTC. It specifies CASSQVRGSSYEQYF.

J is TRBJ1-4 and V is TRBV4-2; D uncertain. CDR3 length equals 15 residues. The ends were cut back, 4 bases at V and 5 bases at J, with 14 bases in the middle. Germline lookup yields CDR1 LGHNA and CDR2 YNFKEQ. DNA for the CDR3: TGTGCCAGCAGCCCTGCCGACACAAGAAATGAAAAACTGTTTTTT. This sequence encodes CASSPADTRNEKLFF.

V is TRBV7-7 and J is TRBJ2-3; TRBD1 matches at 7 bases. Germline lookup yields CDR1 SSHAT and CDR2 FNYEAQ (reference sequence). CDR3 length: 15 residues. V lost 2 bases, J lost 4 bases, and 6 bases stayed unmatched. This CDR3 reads CASSLRRGGADTQYF. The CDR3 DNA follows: TGTGCCAGCAGCTTACGGCGAGGGGGCGCAGATACGCAGTATTTT.

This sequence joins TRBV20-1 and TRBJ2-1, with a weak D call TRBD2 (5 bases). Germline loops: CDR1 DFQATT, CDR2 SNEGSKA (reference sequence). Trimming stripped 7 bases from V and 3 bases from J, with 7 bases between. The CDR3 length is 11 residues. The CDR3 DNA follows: TGCAGTGGGGGAGACTACAATGAGCAGTTCTTC. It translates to CSGGDYNEQFF.

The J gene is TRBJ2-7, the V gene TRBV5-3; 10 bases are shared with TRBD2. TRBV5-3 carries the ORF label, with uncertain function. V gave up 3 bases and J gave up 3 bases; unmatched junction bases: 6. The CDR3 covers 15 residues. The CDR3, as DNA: TGTGCCAGAAGCTCAGGGGCTAGCGGGAGCTACGAGCAGTACTTC. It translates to CARSSGASGSYEQYF.

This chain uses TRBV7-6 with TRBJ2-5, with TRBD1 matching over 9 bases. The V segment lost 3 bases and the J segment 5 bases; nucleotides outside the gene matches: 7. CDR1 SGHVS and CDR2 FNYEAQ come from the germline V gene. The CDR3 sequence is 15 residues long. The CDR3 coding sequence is TGTGCCAGCAGCTTGAACACCGGACAGGGGGAGACCCAGTACTTC. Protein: CASSLNTGQGETQYF.

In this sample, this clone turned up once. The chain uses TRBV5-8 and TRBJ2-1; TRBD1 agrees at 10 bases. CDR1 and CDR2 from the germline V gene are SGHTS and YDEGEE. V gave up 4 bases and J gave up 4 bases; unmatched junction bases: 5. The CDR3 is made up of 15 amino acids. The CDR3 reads CASSVTGGYYNEQFF. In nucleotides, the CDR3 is TGTGCCAGCAGCGTGACAGGGGGCTATTACAATGAGCAGTTCTTC.

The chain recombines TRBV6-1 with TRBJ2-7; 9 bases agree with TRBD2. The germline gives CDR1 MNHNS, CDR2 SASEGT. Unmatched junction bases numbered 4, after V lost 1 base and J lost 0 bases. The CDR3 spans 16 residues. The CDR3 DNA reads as TGTGCCAGCAGTGAAGATTGGACTAGCGTCTCCTACGAGCAGTACTTC. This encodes CASSEDWTSVSYEQYF.

CDR3 residues: CASSSMTSGRVYNEQFF. CDR3 nucleotide sequence: TGTGCCAGCAGTTCGATGACTAGCGGGAGGGTGTACAATGAGCAGTTCTTC. The V and J genes are TRBV28 and TRBJ2-1, with 14 bases fitting TRBD2. Germline-derived CDR1 and CDR2 are MDHEN and SYDVKM. This CDR3 has 17 residues. V trimming: 4 bases; J trimming: 4 bases; junction bases outside the gene matches: 6.

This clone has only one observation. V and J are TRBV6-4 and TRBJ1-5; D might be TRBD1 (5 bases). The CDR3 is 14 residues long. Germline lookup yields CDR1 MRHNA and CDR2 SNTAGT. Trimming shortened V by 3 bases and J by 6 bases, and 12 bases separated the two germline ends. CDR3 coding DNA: TGTGCCAGCAGTGAGGGACCCTCCCTTCAGCCCCAGCATTTT. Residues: CASSEGPSLQPQHF.

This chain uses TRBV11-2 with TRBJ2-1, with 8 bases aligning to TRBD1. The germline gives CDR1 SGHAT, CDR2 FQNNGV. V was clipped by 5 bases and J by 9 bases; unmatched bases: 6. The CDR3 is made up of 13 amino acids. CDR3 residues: CASSPGTGGEQFF. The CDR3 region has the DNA TGTGCCAGCAGCCCCGGGACAGGCGGTGAGCAGTTCTTC.

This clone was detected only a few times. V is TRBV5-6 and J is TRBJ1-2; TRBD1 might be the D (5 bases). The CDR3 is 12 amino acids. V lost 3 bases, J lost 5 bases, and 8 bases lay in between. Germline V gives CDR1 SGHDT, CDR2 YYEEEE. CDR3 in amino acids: CASSSQGYGYTF. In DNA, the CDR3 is TGTGCCAGCAGCTCCCAGGGTTATGGCTACACCTTC.

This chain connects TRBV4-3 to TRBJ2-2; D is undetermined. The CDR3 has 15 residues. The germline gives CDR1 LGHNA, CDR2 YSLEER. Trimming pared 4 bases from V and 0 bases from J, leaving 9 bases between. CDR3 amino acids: CASSLGGSNTGELFF. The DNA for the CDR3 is TGCGCCAGCAGCCTTGGCGGTTCGAACACCGGGGAGCTGTTTTTT.

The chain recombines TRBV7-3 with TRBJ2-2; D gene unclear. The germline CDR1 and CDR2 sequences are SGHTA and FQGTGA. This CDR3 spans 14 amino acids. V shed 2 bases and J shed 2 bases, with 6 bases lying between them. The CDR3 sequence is CASSLGVNTGELFF. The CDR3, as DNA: TGTGCCAGCAGCTTAGGAGTAAACACCGGGGAGCTGTTTTTT. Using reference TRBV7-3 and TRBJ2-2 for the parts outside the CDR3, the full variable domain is GAGVSQTPSNKVTEKGKYVELRCDPISGHTALYWYRQSLGQGPEFLIYFQGTGAADDSGLPNDRFFAVRPEGSVSTLKIQRTERGDSAVYLCASSLGVNTGELFFGEGSRLTVL.

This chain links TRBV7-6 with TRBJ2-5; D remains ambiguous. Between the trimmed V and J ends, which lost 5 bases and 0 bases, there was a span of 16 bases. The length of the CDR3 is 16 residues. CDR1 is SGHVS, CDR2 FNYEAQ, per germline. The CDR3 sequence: CASSPTTQRYQETQYF. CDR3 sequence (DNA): TGTGCCAGCAGCCCCACTACCCAACGGTACCAAGAGACCCAGTACTTC.

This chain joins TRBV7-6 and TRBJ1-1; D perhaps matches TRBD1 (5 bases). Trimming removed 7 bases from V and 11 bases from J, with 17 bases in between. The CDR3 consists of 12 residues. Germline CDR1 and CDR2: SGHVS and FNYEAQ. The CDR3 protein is CASISSGGFAFF. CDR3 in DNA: TGTGCCAGCATCTCTAGTGGGGGTTTCGCTTTCTTT.

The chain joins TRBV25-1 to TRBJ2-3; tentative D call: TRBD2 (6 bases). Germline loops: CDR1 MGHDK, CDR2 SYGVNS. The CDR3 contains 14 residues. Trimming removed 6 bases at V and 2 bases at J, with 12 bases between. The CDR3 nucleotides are TGTGCCAGCAGCGGCTGGGGGGTCACAGATACGCAGTATTTT. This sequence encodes CASSGWGVTDTQYF.